This TCR beta chain came from a study of cytomegalovirus exposure and HLA in healthy donors. Researchers ran the PCR with 60 Vbeta and 13 Jbeta primers. The data were produced by immunoSEQ multiplex PCR, yet TCRdb's version contains in-frame clones alone and is incomplete. The data hold about 300,000 clones, with about nine tenths observed a single time. Of note for this clone: The antigen remains unidentified.

CDR1 is PRHDT and CDR2 is FYEKMQ in the germline V gene (reference sequence). With 5 bases clipped from V and 0 bases from J, the junction kept 10 bases outside the gene matches. CDR3 length equals 17 residues. Notes on the study in general: It was reported that the classifier diagnosed cytomegalovirus status with high specificity and sensitivity in both the original and validation cohorts. Rates of TCR association differed by HLA locus in a later analysis, with DRB1 highest and HLA-C lowest. Three chains tied to CMV proved CMV antigen-specific in vitro. Sequencing depth roughly uniform across donors was assumed in presence/absence analyses.

The rearrangement joins TRBV13 to TRBJ2-3; 8 bases agree with TRBD2. The TCR was taken from a man in his forties in good health and CMV-seropositive. Sequencing used PBMCs. The CDR3 DNA reads as TGTGCCAGCAGCCCCGGGGGGGGGCGGGCCAGCACAGATACGCAGTATTTT. Its protein is CASSPGGGRASTDTQYF.